The subject of this entry is one T cell receptor (beta chain). The same CDR3 can be traced to other DNA sequences in this sample. The data belong to a study of blood T cell repertoires in COVID-19. Study-wide context: The United States, Italy and Spain were the sources of the acute and convalescent COVID-19 samples. T cells, B-cell-depleted T cells, or PBMCs provided the cDNA or gDNA that served as material.

Libraries were prepared by immunoSEQ multiplex PCR; TCRdb keeps only in-frame clonotypes and omits some of them. The repertoire holds about 310,000 clones, with over 75% as singletons. The CDR3 consists of 11 residues. Germline loops: CDR1 MDHEN, CDR2 SYDVKM. V lost 5 bases to trimming and J lost 2 bases, with 3 bases between them. This TCR came from a man in his forties or fifties with active or convalescent COVID-19. The V call is TRBV28, the J call TRBJ1-2, with D unresolved. The sequencing sample was made of peripheral blood. The DNA of the CDR3 is TGTGCCAGCAGTAGCAACTATGGCTACACCTTC. Its translation: CASSSNYGYTF.